The sequence of this TCR beta chain was determined in a study of post-analysis software for immune sequencing data. Overall study context: In terms of disease course, relapsing-remitting, secondary progressive and progressive-relapsing multiple sclerosis were included.

The CDR3 has 15 residues. CDR1 and CDR2 from the germline V gene are DFQATT and SNEGSKA (reference sequence). Trimming took 0 bases from V and 4 from J, leaving 13 bases between them. On this clonotype: Its cognate antigen is unknown.

The study, taken as a whole, reports: F-measure co-clustering was strong for batch-matched samples. Controls had lower frequencies than patients of five TRBV segments, which included TRBV5-6, TRBV5-1 and TRBV20-1. In multiple sclerosis, normalized Chao1 diversity was significantly below that of controls.

TCR beta cDNA libraries included unique molecular identifiers. The T cell input of 1 to 10 million gave approximately 460,000 cDNA molecules. A single record per CDR3 protein comes from TCRdb applying MiXCR to the PCR reads. The sample consists of about 380,000 distinct CDR3 sequences, around a third of them appearing once. J is TRBJ1-5 and V is TRBV20-1; tentative D call: TRBD1 (5 bases). The receptor was derived from a girl aged 10-17 years with multiple sclerosis. The sequenced sample was blood. CDR3 bases: TGCAGTGCTAGAGAGGGGGGGTGGAGAAATCAGCCCCAGCATTTT. It translates to CSAREGGWRNQPQHF.